One sample yielded the 11 T cell receptor beta chains listed below, sequenced in a study of cytomegalovirus exposure and HLA in healthy donors (dated by TCRdb to 2016 to 2017). Library prep was done by the immunoSEQ multiplex PCR assay. For the multiplex PCR, a mixture combining 60 forward primers for TCR Vbeta segments and 13 reverse primers for TCR Jbeta segments was used. TCRdb holds this immuneACCESS table with in-frame rearrangements only. Some clones are missing; in checked studies, unresolved V genes explain under half, and the rest has no known cause. A total of 130,000 or so clones appear in this sample, about three fifths of them only once. Roughly 1.8% of the sample belongs to the ten largest clones. The specimen sequenced was PBMCs. These receptors all come from a male donor in good health and CMV-seronegative.

CDR3 DNA: TGTGCCAGCAGCCAAACAGGGGGCGCCGGGTCCAGCTATGGCTACACCTTC. It yields the protein CASSQTGGAGSSYGYTF. This sequence joins TRBV7-8 and TRBJ1-2; TRBD1 agrees at 9 bases. Trimming at V came to 5 bases and at J to 4 bases, leaving 14 bases not matched to a gene. From germline, CDR1 is SGHVS and CDR2 FQNEAQ. This CDR3 has 17 residues. The whole variable domain, filled in from reference TRBV7-8 and TRBJ1-2, reads GAGVSQSPRYKVAKRGQDVALRCDPISGHVSLFWYQQALGQGPEFLTYFQNEAQLDKSGLPSDRFFAERPEGSVSTLKIQRTQQEDSAVYLCASSQTGGAGSSYGYTFGSGTRLTVV.

This clone was recorded at least ten times. Here the CDR3 reads CASSPSGRGHNTIYF. The CDR3 bases are TGTGCCAGCAGCCCGTCGGGCAGGGGGCATAACACCATATATTTT. This rearrangement joins TRBV14 to TRBJ1-3; 8 nucleotides line up with TRBD1. The CDR3 length is 15 residues. The V gene's germline CDR1 is SGHDN and CDR2 FVKESK. Trimming took 4 bases from V and 7 from J; bases not matched to a gene: 9.

This clone has just a few counts. This same CDR3 is encoded by further DNA sequences in the sample. The chain links TRBV6-5 to TRBJ2-7, with D possibly being TRBD2 (6 bases). Germline V gene sequence: CDR1 MNHEY, CDR2 SVGAGI. V shed 0 bases and J shed 0 bases, with 12 bases lying between them. The CDR3 sequence is 16 residues long. The CDR3 DNA reads as TGTGCCAGCAGTTACTCGGGGGGATATAGCTCCTACGAGCAGTACTTC. It translates to CASSYSGGYSSYEQYF.

The chain has TRBV28 and TRBJ1-5; 10 positions match TRBD1. The ends lost 4 bases at V and 7 bases at J; junction bases unmatched: 7. Germline V gene sequence: CDR1 MDHEN, CDR2 SYDVKM. CDR3 size: 15 residues. CDR3 sequence (DNA): TGTGCCAGCAGTTCCTCGACAGGGGGCAGACAGCCCCAGCATTTT. It is translated as CASSSSTGGRQPQHF. Looking up the rest from reference TRBV28 and TRBJ1-5 gives the full variable domain: DVKVTQSSRYLVKRTGEKVFLECVQDMDHENMFWYRQDPGLGLRLIYFSYDVKMKEKGDIPEGYSVSREKKERFSLILESASTNQTSMYLCASSSSTGGRQPQHFGDGTRLSIL.

The V and J genes are TRBV19 and TRBJ1-1, with no clear D. The ends were cut back, 4 bases at V and 4 bases at J, with 13 bases in the middle. Germline assignment: CDR1 LNHDA and CDR2 SQIVND (reference sequence). This CDR3 region has 14 residues. This chain's CDR3 is CASSTDPTATEAFF. For the CDR3, the DNA is TGTGCCAGTAGTACCGATCCTACCGCCACTGAAGCTTTCTTT.

The rearrangement joins TRBV7-9 to TRBJ2-1; 9 nucleotides match TRBD1. This CDR3 is built from 14 residues. Germline loops: CDR1 SEHNR, CDR2 FQNEAQ (reference sequence). The J segment lost 7 bases and the V segment lost 4 bases, leaving 5 bases of the junction unmatched. The CDR3: CASSSGTGQNEQFF. The CDR3 DNA follows: TGTGCCAGCAGCTCCGGGACAGGGCAGAATGAGCAGTTCTTC.

This chain uses TRBV5-6 with TRBJ2-1; D remains unclear. The CDR3 contains 13 residues. Germline V gene sequence: CDR1 SGHDT, CDR2 YYEEEE. V was trimmed by 0 bases and J by 7 bases, leaving 8 bases between them. CDR3: CASSLDSGNEQFF. CDR3 sequence (DNA): TGTGCCAGCAGCTTGGACAGTGGGAATGAGCAGTTCTTC.

This chain connects TRBV7-8 to TRBJ1-5; 9 bases are shared with TRBD1. The V segment lost 6 bases and the J segment 7 bases; nucleotides outside the gene matches: 7. The CDR3 sequence is 14 residues long. The V gene's germline CDR1 is SGHVS and CDR2 FQNEAQ. The CDR3 DNA is TGTGCCAGCAGTCTCGACAGGGGGGAACAGCCCCAGCATTTT. Protein sequence: CASSLDRGEQPQHF.

This clone was seen more than once but under ten times. V is TRBV19 and J is TRBJ1-6; D may be TRBD1 (5 bases). CDR1 and CDR2 from the germline V gene are LNHDA and SQIVND (reference sequence). The CDR3 totals 16 residues. Trimming shortened V by 5 bases and J by 1 base, and 12 bases separated the two germline ends. CDR3 sequence reads: CASSSAGRSYNSPLHF. The CDR3 DNA reads as TGTGCCAGTAGTTCCGCAGGGCGGTCCTATAATTCACCCCTCCACTTT.

The chain joins TRBV13 to TRBJ1-2; no reliable D call. The CDR3 length is 15 residues. Germline V lookup: CDR1 PRHDT, CDR2 FYEKMQ (reference sequence). Trimming took 5 bases from V and 1 from J, leaving 14 bases between them. The CDR3 here is CASSHFIARNYGYTF. The CDR3 nucleotides are TGTGCCAGCAGCCACTTCATAGCACGTAACTATGGCTACACCTTC.

This rearrangement joins TRBV7-9 to TRBJ2-5, with 9 bases aligning to TRBD1. The junction had 7 bases not matched to a gene; V was cut back by 0 bases and J by 5 bases. Per the germline V gene, CDR1 is SEHNR and CDR2 is FQNEAQ (reference sequence). CDR3 length equals 16 residues. Here the CDR3 DNA reads TGTGCCAGCAGCTTAGCAAGGACAGGGGCCGTGGAGACCCAGTACTTC. Protein product: CASSLARTGAVETQYF.